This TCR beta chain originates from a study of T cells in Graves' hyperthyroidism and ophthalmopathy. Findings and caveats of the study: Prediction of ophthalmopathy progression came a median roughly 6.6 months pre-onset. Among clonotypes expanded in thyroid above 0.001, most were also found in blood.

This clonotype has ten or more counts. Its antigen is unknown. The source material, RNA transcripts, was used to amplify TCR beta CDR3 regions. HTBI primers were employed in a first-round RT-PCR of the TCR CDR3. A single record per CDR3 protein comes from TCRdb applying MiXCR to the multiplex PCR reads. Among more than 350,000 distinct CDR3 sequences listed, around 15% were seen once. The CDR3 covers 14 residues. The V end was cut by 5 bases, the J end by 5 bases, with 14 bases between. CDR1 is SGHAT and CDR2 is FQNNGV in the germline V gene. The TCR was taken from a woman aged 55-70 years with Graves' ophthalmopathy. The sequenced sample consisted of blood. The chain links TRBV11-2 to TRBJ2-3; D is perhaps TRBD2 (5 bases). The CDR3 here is CASSLVGSRDTQYF. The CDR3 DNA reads TGTGCCAGCAGCCTAGTAGGGAGTCGAGATACGCAGTATTTT.